This TCR beta chain stems from a study of CD8 T cells in ankylosing spondylitis. Broader study findings: Matched ankylosing spondylitis synovial fluid reportedly showed significant enrichment of disease-linked clones. In peripheral blood, disease-linked CD8+ clones occurred at relatively low frequencies. Eight highly homologous variants formed a TCR beta motif that appeared characteristic of ankylosing spondylitis blood.

Library preparation for TCR beta used quantitative 5'-RACE with molecular barcodes. Each CDR3 protein is one row after TCRdb ran MiXCR on the 5' RACE reads. The sample records over 110,000 distinct CDR3 sequences, 7% to 9% being singletons. V was pared by 0 bases and J by 2 bases, with 7 bases between. The CDR3 length is 14 residues. The germline V gene encodes CDR1 SGDLS and CDR2 YYNGEE. This clonotype was detected ten times or more. Its antigen is unidentified. Sequenced input: synovial fluid, either unsorted or a sorted T cell fraction (not recorded which). The clonotype originates from a male donor with ankylosing spondylitis. This chain links TRBV9 with TRBJ2-3; no clear D gene. The CDR3: CASSVESITDTQYF. The CDR3 DNA follows: TGTGCCAGCAGCGTAGAGTCGATCACAGATACGCAGTATTTT.